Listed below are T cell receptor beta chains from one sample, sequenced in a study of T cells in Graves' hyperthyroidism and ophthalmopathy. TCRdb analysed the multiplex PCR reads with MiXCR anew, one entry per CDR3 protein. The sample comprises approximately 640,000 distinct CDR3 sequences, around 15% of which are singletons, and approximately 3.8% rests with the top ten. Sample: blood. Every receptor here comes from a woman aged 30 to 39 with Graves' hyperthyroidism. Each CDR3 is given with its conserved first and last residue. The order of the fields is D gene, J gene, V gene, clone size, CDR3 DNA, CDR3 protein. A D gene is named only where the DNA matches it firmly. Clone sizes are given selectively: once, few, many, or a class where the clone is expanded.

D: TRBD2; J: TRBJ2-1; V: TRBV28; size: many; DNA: TGTGCCAGCAGTTGGACTAGCGGGAGAGAAGTTTACAATGAGCAGTTCTTC; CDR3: CASSWTSGREVYNEQFF
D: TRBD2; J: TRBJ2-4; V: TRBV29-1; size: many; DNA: TGCAGCGTTGATCCGGGAGGGGCCAAAAACATTCAGTACTTC; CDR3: CSVDPGGAKNIQYF
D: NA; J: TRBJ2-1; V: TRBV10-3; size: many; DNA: TGTGCCATCAGTGAGAGGGTTATGAGGGACAATGAGCAGTTCTTC; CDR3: CAISERVMRDNEQFF
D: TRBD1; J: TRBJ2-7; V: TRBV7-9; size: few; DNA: TGTGCCAGCGCACCGGGACAGACGTTTTACGAGCAGTACTTC; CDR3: CASAPGQTFYEQYF
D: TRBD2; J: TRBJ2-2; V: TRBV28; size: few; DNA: TGTGCCAGCAGCCCCAAGCGGGGACGTCGAGGCACCGGGGAGCTGTTTTTT; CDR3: CASSPKRGRRGTGELFF
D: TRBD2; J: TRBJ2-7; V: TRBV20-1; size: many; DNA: TGCAGTGCTTGGACTAGCGAGAGCTACGAGCAGTACTTC; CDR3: CSAWTSESYEQYF
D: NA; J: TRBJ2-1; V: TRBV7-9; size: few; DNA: TGTGCCAGCAACTCAGGAAATGAGCAGTTCTTC; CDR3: CASNSGNEQFF
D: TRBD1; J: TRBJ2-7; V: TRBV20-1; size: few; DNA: TGCAGTGGGATTCGGGGACAGGGGGCTTTCTTCGTAGACGAGCAGTACTTC; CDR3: CSGIRGQGAFFVDEQYF
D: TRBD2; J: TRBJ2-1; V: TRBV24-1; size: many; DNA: TGTGCCACCAGTGATTTGAGGACTAGCGGGAATAGTTACAATGAGCAGTTCTTC; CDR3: CATSDLRTSGNSYNEQFF
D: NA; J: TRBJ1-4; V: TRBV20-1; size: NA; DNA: TGCAGTGCTACTAGAGTGGGGAATCGAGAAAAACTGTTTTTT; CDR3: CSATRVGNREKLFF
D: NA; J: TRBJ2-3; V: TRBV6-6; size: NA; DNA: TGTGCCAGCAGTTACTCAGGTAGCAGCTCCACAGATACGCAGTATTTT; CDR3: CASSYSGSSSTDTQYF
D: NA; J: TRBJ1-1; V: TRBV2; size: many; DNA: TGTGCCAGCCGGGGAGGACAGCTGAACACTGAAGCTTTCTTT; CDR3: CASRGGQLNTEAFF
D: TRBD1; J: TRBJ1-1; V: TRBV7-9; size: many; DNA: TGTGCCAGCAGAAAAGCAGGGGGGAGAGCTTTCTTT; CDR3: CASRKAGGRAFF
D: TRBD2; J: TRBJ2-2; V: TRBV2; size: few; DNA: TGTGCCAGCAGTAAGCGGGAGAACACCGGGGAGCTGTTTTTT; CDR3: CASSKRENTGELFF
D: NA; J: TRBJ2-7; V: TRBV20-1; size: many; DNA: TGCAGTGCTAAGGTTTTCGGGAGCTCCAACGAGCAGTACTTC; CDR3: CSAKVFGSSNEQYF
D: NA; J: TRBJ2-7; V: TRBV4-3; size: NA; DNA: TGCGTCAGCAGCCAAGTCGGTGCCGAGCAGTACTTC; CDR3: CVSSQVGAEQYF
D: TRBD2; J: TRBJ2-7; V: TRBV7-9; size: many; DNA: TGTGCCAGCAGCTCCCAGGGGGGACTAGCGGGTGCAGAGCAGTACTTC; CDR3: CASSSQGGLAGAEQYF
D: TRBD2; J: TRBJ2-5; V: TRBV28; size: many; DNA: TGTGCCAGCAGTTTAACCAGACTAGCCCAGGAGACCCAGTACTTC; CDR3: CASSLTRLAQETQYF